This T cell receptor beta chain stems from a study of blood T cells in healthy people across ages. Whole-study findings and limits: Long-lived and aged donors differed, with more naive CD4+ cells and higher diversity in the long-lived. Observed TCR beta diversity per million T cells went down as age went up. This fall followed a roughly linear course with age.

For the second PCR, which ran for about 7 to 11 cycles, a sample-barcoded 5' primer and a J-beta primer mix were used. Each CDR3 protein gets one entry after TCRdb re-called the 5' RACE reads with MiXCR. The profile covers around 650,000 distinct CDR3 sequences, with 32% appearing a single time and roughly 14% taken by the ten largest. The sample providers were healthy Caucasian people from Russia, aged roughly 6 to 95. Total RNA was extracted at no less than 6 micrograms per sample. The germline gives CDR1 SGHVS, CDR2 FNYEAQ. Trimming shortened V by 3 bases and J by 3 bases, and 14 bases separated the two germline ends. This CDR3 contains 15 residues. With respect to this clonotype: Its target is unknown. A much larger clone differs from this one at a single base, so this may be a read error.

The clonotype was recovered from a woman older than 75 in good health. The chain carries TRBV7-6 and TRBJ2-5; D perhaps matches TRBD2 (5 bases). The material sequenced was blood. CDR3 nucleotide sequence: TGTGCCAGCAGCTTGGCGGGTAACGACAAAGAGACCCAGTACTTC. It translates to CASSLAGNDKETQYF.